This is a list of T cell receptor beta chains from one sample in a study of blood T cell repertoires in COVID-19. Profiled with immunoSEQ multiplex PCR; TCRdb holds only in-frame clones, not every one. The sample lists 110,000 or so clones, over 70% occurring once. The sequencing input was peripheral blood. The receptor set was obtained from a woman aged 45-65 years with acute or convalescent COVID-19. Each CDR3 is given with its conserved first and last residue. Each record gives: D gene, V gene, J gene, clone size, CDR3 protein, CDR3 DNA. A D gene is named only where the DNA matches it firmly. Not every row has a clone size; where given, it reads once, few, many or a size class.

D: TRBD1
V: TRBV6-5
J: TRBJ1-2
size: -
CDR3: CASSYMGTGVKGYTF
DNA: TGTGCCAGCAGTTACATGGGGACAGGGGTAAAGGGCTACACCTTC

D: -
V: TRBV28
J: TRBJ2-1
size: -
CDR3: CASSPTAGGYNEQFF
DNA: TGTGCCAGCAGTCCCACGGCTGGGGGGTACAATGAGCAGTTCTTC

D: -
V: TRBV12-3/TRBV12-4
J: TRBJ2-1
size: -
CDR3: CASSITGDNEQFF
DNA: TGTGCCAGCAGCATAACAGGTGACAATGAGCAGTTCTTC

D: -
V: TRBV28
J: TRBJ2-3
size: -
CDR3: CASPPRTQPRRSTDTQYF
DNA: TGTGCCAGCCCCCCGAGGACTCAACCCCGACGTAGCACAGATACGCAGTATTTT

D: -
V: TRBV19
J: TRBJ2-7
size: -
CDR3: CASSLGDNKVQYF
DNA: TGTGCCAGTAGTCTGGGAGACAACAAGGTGCAGTACTTC

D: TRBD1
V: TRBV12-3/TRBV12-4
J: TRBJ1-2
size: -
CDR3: CASSSRQGSGYTF
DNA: TGTGCCAGCAGTTCGCGACAGGGGAGCGGCTACACCTTC

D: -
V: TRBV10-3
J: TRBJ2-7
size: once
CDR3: CAISDWDTSSYEQYF
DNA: TGTGCCATCAGTGATTGGGACACGAGCTCCTACGAGCAGTACTTC

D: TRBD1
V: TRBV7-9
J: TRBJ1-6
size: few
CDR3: CASSLGWTGHSPLHF
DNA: TGTGCCAGCAGCTTAGGGTGGACAGGGCATTCACCCCTCCACTTT

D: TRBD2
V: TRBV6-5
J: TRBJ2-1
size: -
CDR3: CASSYDRGVRFF
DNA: TGTGCCAGCAGTTACGACCGGGGGGTGCGGTTCTTC

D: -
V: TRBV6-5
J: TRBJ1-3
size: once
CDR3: CASSYGRGGNTIYF
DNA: TGTGCCAGCAGTTACGGCAGGGGCGGAAACACCATATATTTT

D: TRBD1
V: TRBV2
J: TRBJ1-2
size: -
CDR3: CASSPSDRYYGYTF
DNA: TGTGCCAGCAGTCCATCGGACAGGTACTATGGCTACACCTTC